This entry lists 16 T cell receptor beta chains sequenced from one sample in a study of shared clonotypes between healthy human individuals. Data came from immunoSEQ multiplex PCR; TCRdb stores just in-frame clones and leaves some out. The sample contains roughly 2.6 million clones, more than 80% of which appear only once. Sequencing was done on a sample of naive CD4+ T cells sorted from blood. Sample subset: CD45RA+ positively selected. These receptors were obtained from a man between 18 and 35 years old in good health.

A word on this clone: Other DNA sequences within the sample encode an identical CDR3. The V and J genes are TRBV5-1 and TRBJ2-5, with TRBD2 matching 10 bases. The CDR3 totals 17 residues. The V gene end was trimmed by 4 bases and the J gene end by 1 base; junction bases not matched to a gene: 10. From germline, CDR1 is SGHRS and CDR2 YFSETQ. CDR3 bases: TGCGCCAGCAGCCCGGCGGGAACTAGCGGGGCCCAAGAGACCCAGTACTTC. It specifies CASSPAGTSGAQETQYF.

This rearrangement joins TRBV28 to TRBJ1-5; 7 positions agree with TRBD1. The CDR3 spans 16 residues. J gave up 3 bases and V 5 bases, and 10 bases lay outside the gene matches. Per the germline V gene, CDR1 is MDHEN and CDR2 is SYDVKM. CDR3 nucleotide sequence: TGTGCCAGCAGTCCCCAGACAGGGTTGTACAATCAGCCCCAGCATTTT. Residues: CASSPQTGLYNQPQHF.

V and J are TRBV6-6 and TRBJ2-5, with D possibly being TRBD2 (6 bases). V lost 7 bases and J 0 bases, leaving 15 bases between the germline ends. CDR1 MNHNY and CDR2 SVGAGI come from the germline V gene (reference sequence). There are 15 residues in the CDR3. CDR3 coding DNA: TGTGCCAGCAACCAAGCCGGGACTCACCAAGAGACCCAGTACTTC. Protein product: CASNQAGTHQETQYF.

The V call is TRBV6-5, the J call TRBJ2-5; D is perhaps TRBD2 (5 bases). The DNA end favors TRBJ2-7, so the J call may be wrong. Germline CDR1 reads MNHEY; CDR2 reads SVGAGI. The CDR3 is made up of 16 amino acids. The CDR3 loop is CASSYSMNGDSYEQYF. For the CDR3, the DNA is TGTGCCAGCAGTTACTCGATGAACGGGGACTCCTACGAGCAGTACTTC.

This clone was recorded once. V gene TRBV7-3 combines with J gene TRBJ2-3; D possibly uses TRBD1 or TRBD2 (5 bases each). The CDR3 is 14 residues long. The V gene's germline CDR1 is SGHTA and CDR2 FQGTGA. Trimming left V 5 bases short and J 6 bases short, with 15 bases between. The CDR3 nucleotides read TGTGCCAGCAGCCAACCCCAGGGACCCGATACGCAGTATTTT. Protein product: CASSQPQGPDTQYF.

The CDR3 region has the DNA TGTGCCAGCAGTGAACCAAATCGAGACGCGTCAACCCTCCACTTT. Translation: CASSEPNRDASTLHF. This sequence joins TRBV6-1 and TRBJ1-6, with no clear D. V was cut by 2 bases and J by 14 bases, with 19 bases left in between. Germline V lookup: CDR1 MNHNS, CDR2 SASEGT. The CDR3 runs 15 residues.

This clone was observed a few times. Within the sample, other DNA sequences also encode this same CDR3. This chain joins TRBV5-6 and TRBJ2-7; no clear D. Germline CDR1 is SGHDT and CDR2 is YYEEEE. The CDR3 spans 11 residues. The ends were cut back, 0 bases at V and 4 bases at J, with 2 bases in the middle. CDR3 in DNA: TGTGCCAGCAGCTTGGAATACGAGCAGTACTTC. It is translated as CASSLEYEQYF. Drawing the rest from reference TRBV5-6 and TRBJ2-7, the complete variable domain is DAGVTQSPTHLIKTRGQQVTLRCSPKSGHDTVSWYQQALGQGPQFIFQYYEEEERQRGNFPDRFSGHQFPNYSSELNVNALLLGDSALYLCASSLEYEQYFGPGTRLTVT.

The V call is TRBV5-1, the J call TRBJ1-5; D remains unclear. This CDR3 is 15 amino acids long. Deletions cut 0 bases from V and 4 bases from J, with 11 bases between. Germline V CDR1 and CDR2: SGHRS, YFSETQ. The CDR3 sequence: CASSLEGSLNQPQHF. CDR3 coding DNA: TGCGCCAGCAGCTTGGAAGGGTCGTTGAATCAGCCCCAGCATTTT.

V gene TRBV5-8 combines with J gene TRBJ2-3, with TRBD2 as a possible D gene (6 bases). With 4 bases removed from V and 1 base from J, the gap between germline ends came to 16 bases. This CDR3 comprises 16 residues. In germline, CDR1 is SGHTS, CDR2 YDEGEE. The CDR3 here is CASSPPEGRRTDTQYF. Written as DNA, the CDR3 is TGTGCCAGCAGCCCCCCGGAGGGTCGACGCACAGATACGCAGTATTTT.

This chain joins TRBV30 and TRBJ2-6; 12 bases map to TRBD1. CDR3 length equals 17 residues. Germline V lookup: CDR1 GTSNPN, CDR2 SVGIG (reference sequence). V shed 5 bases and J 4 bases; nucleotides not matched to a gene: 9. The CDR3 nucleotides are TGTGCCTGGGGCGCGGGACAGGGGGCGCCCGGGGCCAACGTCCTGACTTTC. Translated: CAWGAGQGAPGANVLTF.

The genes are TRBV5-1 and TRBJ2-4; D might be TRBD1 or TRBD2, each matching 6 bases. V dropped 1 base and J dropped 8 bases, with 10 bases sitting between them. The germline V gene encodes CDR1 SGHRS and CDR2 YFSETQ. This CDR3 spans 13 amino acids. CDR3 residues: CASSLPGEDIQYF. CDR3 sequence (DNA): TGCGCCAGCAGCTTGCCAGGGGAGGACATTCAGTACTTC.

This chain connects TRBV6-5 to TRBJ1-6; D is possibly TRBD1 (5 bases). Germline CDR1 MNHEY, CDR2 SVGAGI. This CDR3 has 15 residues. The V and J ends lost 2 bases and 10 bases respectively, with 15 bases between them. The CDR3 DNA sequence: TGTGCCAGCAGTTACACGGGGGTCGGGGACTCACCCCTCCACTTT. Translation gives CASSYTGVGDSPLHF.

V and J are TRBV29-1 and TRBJ2-3, with a weak D call TRBD1 (5 bases). V was clipped by 3 bases and J by 6 bases, with 13 bases between them. The CDR3 spans 13 residues. CDR1 and CDR2 from the germline V gene are SQVTM and ANQGSEA. The CDR3 DNA follows: TGCAGCGTTGAGGGCAGGGCCCGCGATACGCAGTATTTT. This sequence encodes CSVEGRARDTQYF.

In DNA, the CDR3 is TGTGCCAGCGGGCCCAGCGGGGGCTTATACACAGATACGCAGTATTTT. This gives the protein CASGPSGGLYTDTQYF. V is TRBV9 and J is TRBJ2-3, with TRBD2 matching 8 bases. Looked up from germline, CDR1 is SGDLS and CDR2 is YYNGEE. Germline trimming cut 7 bases from V and 2 bases from J; bases unmatched to any gene: 12. The CDR3 is 16 residues long.

This clone showed up just once. This chain links TRBV2 with TRBJ2-3; the D is unclear. The CDR3 runs to 11 residues. Trimming cost V 5 bases and J 4 bases, with 4 bases left between them. Germline assignment: CDR1 SNHLY and CDR2 FYNNEI. CDR3 in amino acids: CASSRPDTQYF. Here the CDR3 DNA reads TGTGCCAGCAGTCGACCAGATACGCAGTATTTT.

This clone has only one observation. This chain connects TRBV12-5 to TRBJ2-5, with D unclear. The germline gives CDR1 LGHNT, CDR2 FRNRAP. V was pared by 1 base and J by 2 bases, with 14 bases between. The CDR3 covers 16 residues. CDR3 coding DNA: TGTGCTAGTGGTTTGGGGACGATTTGGTCTCAAGAGACCCAGTACTTC. Translating it yields CASGLGTIWSQETQYF.